Below, 30 T cell receptor beta chains from the same sample are listed, as sequenced in a study of neurological immune-mediated disorders. TCRdb recomputed calls from the 5' RACE reads with MiXCR, one row per CDR3 protein. The sample consists of around 16,000 distinct CDR3 sequences, roughly 3.2% of them appearing once. The sequencing input was CD8+ T cells from blood. The receptor set was obtained from a woman between 35 and 50 years old in good health.

This clonotype has a count of ten or more. The V call is TRBV28, the J call TRBJ2-1; D not resolved. The germline gives CDR1 MDHEN, CDR2 SYDVKM. The V end was cut by 3 bases, the J end by 5 bases, with 14 bases between. CDR3 length equals 15 residues. The CDR3 protein is CASSLTWARNNEQFF. The CDR3, as DNA: TGTGCCAGCAGTTTGACCTGGGCGCGAAACAATGAGCAGTTCTTC. Drawing the rest from reference TRBV28 and TRBJ2-1, the complete variable domain is DVKVTQSSRYLVKRTGEKVFLECVQDMDHENMFWYRQDPGLGLRLIYFSYDVKMKEKGDIPEGYSVSREKKERFSLILESASTNQTSMYLCASSLTWARNNEQFFGPGTRLTVL.

This clonotype showed up many times. V is TRBV4-1 and J is TRBJ2-2, with D possibly called TRBD1 or TRBD2 (6 bases each). Per the germline V gene, CDR1 is MGHRA and CDR2 is YSYEKL. The V end lost 4 bases, the J end lost 4 bases, and 19 bases lay between the germline ends. This CDR3 has 17 amino acids. In DNA form, the CDR3 reads TGCGCCAGCAGCCGAAAAACCTCGGAGGGGGTCACCGGGGAGCTGTTTTTT. It encodes CASSRKTSEGVTGELFF.

At least ten counts were recorded for this clonotype. The chain combines TRBV5-1 with TRBJ2-3; TRBD2 matches 12 bases. V trimming: 4 bases; J trimming: 5 bases; junction bases outside the gene matches: 5. CDR3 length equals 15 residues. Germline CDR1 SGHRS, CDR2 YFSETQ. The CDR3 reads CASSPGLAGRDTQYF. In DNA, the CDR3 is TGCGCCAGCAGCCCAGGACTAGCGGGAAGAGATACGCAGTATTTT.

In its sample, this clonotype was seen many times. This sequence joins TRBV5-1 and TRBJ1-6, with 8 bases matching TRBD1. Germline V gives CDR1 SGHRS, CDR2 YFSETQ. The CDR3 runs 18 residues. Losses at the gene ends were 0 bases for V and 9 bases for J; bases not matched to a gene: 14. The CDR3 protein is CASSLEGSDRDKASPLHF. CDR3 DNA: TGCGCCAGCAGCTTGGAAGGGTCGGACAGGGATAAAGCTTCACCCCTCCACTTT. Based on the CDR3 plus reference TRBV5-1 and TRBJ1-6, the full variable domain is KAGVTQTPRYLIKTRGQQVTLSCSPISGHRSVSWYQQTPGQGLQFLFEYFSETQRNKGNFPGRFSGRQFSNSRSEMNVSTLELGDSALYLCASSLEGSDRDKASPLHFGNGTRLTVT.

The table lists this clonotype with many counts. The gene calls are TRBV7-8 and TRBJ2-7; D might be TRBD1 (6 bases). In germline, CDR1 is SGHVS, CDR2 FQNEAQ. V shed 7 bases and J shed 7 bases, with 20 bases lying between them. The CDR3 length is 14 residues. CDR3 in amino acids: CASTGPGRGWEQYF. In DNA, the CDR3 is TGTGCCAGCACTGGTCCGGGCAGGGGCTGGGAGCAGTACTTC.

This clonotype is medium-sized within its sample. The CDR3 protein is CASSSRYEQYF. The CDR3 coding sequence is TGTGCCAGCAGCTCCCGCTACGAGCAGTACTTC. This chain uses TRBV7-9 with TRBJ2-7; D ambiguous. The CDR3 covers 11 residues. Germline CDR1 SEHNR, CDR2 FQNEAQ (reference sequence). The V end was cut by 4 bases, the J end by 3 bases, with 4 bases between.

In this sample, this clonotype turned up many times. The V call is TRBV7-9, the J call TRBJ2-1, with D perhaps TRBD1 or TRBD2 (5 bases each). CDR3 length equals 15 residues. The V end was cut by 3 bases, the J end by 6 bases, with 15 bases between. Germline V gene data show CDR1 as SEHNR and CDR2 as FQNEAQ (reference sequence). Here the CDR3 DNA reads TGTGCCAGCAGCTTCGACAGTTCAGGAGGCAATGAGCAGTTCTTC. It yields the protein CASSFDSSGGNEQFF.

This clonotype was observed many times. V gene TRBV6-5 combines with J gene TRBJ1-5; D ambiguous. CDR1 is MNHEY, CDR2 SVGAGI, per germline. The ends were cut back, 6 bases at V and 3 bases at J, with 15 bases in the middle. CDR3 length: 15 amino acids. The CDR3 spells CASRLTEHINQPQHF. Written as DNA, the CDR3 is TGTGCCAGCAGACTAACAGAACACATCAATCAGCCCCAGCATTTT.

In this sample, this clonotype turned up many times. The J gene is TRBJ2-3, the V gene TRBV15; D might be TRBD1 or TRBD2, each matching 6 bases. The CDR3 spans 14 residues. CDR1 and CDR2 from the germline V gene are LNHNV and YYDKDF (reference sequence). With 0 bases removed from V and 5 bases from J, the gap between germline ends came to 9 bases. The CDR3: CATSREGGGDTQYF. CDR3 DNA sequence: TGTGCCACCAGCAGAGAAGGGGGAGGAGATACGCAGTATTTT.

This clonotype was picked up many times. The chain uses TRBV9 and TRBJ1-2; 8 bases match TRBD1. The CDR3 is 19 amino acids. V dropped 7 bases and J dropped 7; count of bases not matched to a gene: 27. CDR1 is SGDLS and CDR2 is YYNGEE in the germline V gene. The CDR3 sequence: CASHPFDRGPLGPLGGYTF. The DNA of the CDR3 is TGTGCCAGCCACCCGTTCGACAGGGGACCTTTAGGACCCCTCGGTGGCTACACCTTC. Using reference TRBV9 and TRBJ1-2 for the parts outside the CDR3, the full variable domain is DSGVTQTPKHLITATGQRVTLRCSPRSGDLSVYWYQQSLDQGLQFLIQYYNGEERAKGNILERFSAQQFPDLHSELNLSSLELGDSALYFCASHPFDRGPLGPLGGYTFGSGTRLTVV.

This clonotype appeared a few times. One junction end disagrees with the germline gene, perhaps due to a read error. The chain joins TRBV5-5 to TRBJ1-6; D not certain. CDR1 is SGHKS and CDR2 is YYEKEE in the germline V gene (reference sequence). The CDR3 runs to 16 residues. In DNA form, the CDR3 reads TGTGCCAGCAGCTTGGTTTCGGCAGCCTACAATTCACCCCTCCACTTT. Protein sequence: CASSLVSAAYNSPLHF.

Ten or more counts support this clonotype. CDR3: CASSQTSGTSYEQYF. The CDR3 DNA sequence: TGTGCCAGCAGTCAGACTAGCGGAACGTCCTACGAGCAGTACTTC. V usage is TRBV5-5 and J usage is TRBJ2-7, with TRBD2 matching over 9 bases. With 5 bases clipped from V and 1 base from J, the junction kept 7 bases outside the gene matches. CDR3 size: 15 residues. The germline CDR1 and CDR2 sequences are SGHKS and YYEKEE (reference sequence).

This clonotype was recorded at least ten times. The rearrangement joins TRBV20-1 to TRBJ2-3, with D perhaps TRBD2 (5 bases). Germline CDR1 DFQATT, CDR2 SNEGSKA (reference sequence). CDR3 length: 14 amino acids. V dropped 6 bases and J dropped 4 bases, with 17 bases sitting between them. CDR3 sequence reads: CSAPGWPRSDTQYF. The DNA of the CDR3 is TGCAGTGCCCCGGGGTGGCCTCGTTCAGATACGCAGTATTTT.

At least ten counts were recorded for this clonotype. The chain has TRBV7-2 and TRBJ1-2; TRBD1 matches at 7 bases. J was trimmed by 0 bases and V by 2 bases; bases with no gene match: 0. CDR1 and CDR2 (germline): SGHTA, FQGNSA. The CDR3 spans 14 residues. The CDR3 is CASSLQGANYGYTF. The CDR3 DNA reads TGTGCCAGCAGCTTACAGGGGGCTAACTATGGCTACACCTTC.

This clonotype came up many times. The V call is TRBV20-1, the J call TRBJ2-7; D may be TRBD2 (6 bases). CDR3 length equals 15 residues. V lost 2 bases and J 3 bases, leaving 17 bases between the germline ends. The germline V gene has CDR1 DFQATT and CDR2 SNEGSKA (reference sequence). This chain's CDR3 is CSARPLRDSFYEQYF. The CDR3 DNA is TGCAGTGCTAGACCCTTGCGGGACTCTTTCTACGAGCAGTACTTC.

This clonotype was recorded many times. The chain employs TRBV3-1 and TRBJ2-5; 10 nucleotides match TRBD2. The germline V gene has CDR1 LGHDT and CDR2 YNNKEL (reference sequence). The V segment lost 4 bases and the J segment 4 bases; nucleotides outside the gene matches: 9. The length of the CDR3 is 16 residues. CDR3 protein: CASSRWTGLAVETQYF. CDR3 DNA sequence: TGTGCCAGCAGCCGCTGGACCGGACTAGCGGTAGAGACCCAGTACTTC.

The table lists this clonotype with many counts. The chain's CDR3 is CASSWAGGTYEQYF. CDR3 DNA sequence: TGTGCCAGCAGCTGGGCTGGCGGGACCTACGAGCAGTACTTC. The chain has TRBV7-6 and TRBJ2-7; possibly TRBD2 for D (6 bases). The ends were cut back, 4 bases at V and 2 bases at J, with 12 bases in the middle. The germline gives CDR1 SGHVS, CDR2 FNYEAQ. CDR3 size: 14 residues.

The sample holds many counts of this clonotype. The chain combines TRBV7-9 with TRBJ1-5; TRBD1 matches 8 bases. The CDR3 extends over 16 amino acids. V shed 2 bases, J shed 1 base, and the junction held 4 bases outside the gene matches. Germline V lookup: CDR1 SEHNR, CDR2 FQNEAQ (reference sequence). The CDR3 here is CASSLSGGDSNQPQHF. Here the CDR3 DNA reads TGTGCCAGCAGCTTATCAGGGGGCGACAGCAATCAGCCCCAGCATTTT.

This clonotype has ten or more counts. The genes are TRBV20-1 and TRBJ1-2; no clear D gene. V was clipped by 3 bases and J by 8 bases, with 4 bases between them. Germline-derived CDR1 and CDR2 are DFQATT and SNEGSKA (reference sequence). The CDR3 extends over 9 amino acids. In nucleotides, the CDR3 is TGCAGTGCTAGTTTCGGCTACACCTTC. Protein: CSASFGYTF.

This clonotype showed up many times. The chain employs TRBV25-1 and TRBJ2-2, with D maybe TRBD1 (6 bases). The CDR3 extends over 14 amino acids. The germline V and J ends were trimmed by 7 bases and 3 bases, with 12 bases remaining between them. CDR1 MGHDK and CDR2 SYGVNS come from the germline V gene. CDR3 in amino acids: CASTDGTHTGELFF. The CDR3, as DNA: TGTGCCAGCACCGATGGGACACACACCGGGGAGCTGTTTTTT.

This clonotype appeared many times. The chain has TRBV7-2 and TRBJ2-7, with 10 positions matching TRBD1. Germline-derived CDR1 and CDR2 are SGHTA and FQGNSA. The V and J ends lost 4 bases and 0 bases, in that order; junction bases with no gene match: 3. The CDR3 consists of 15 residues. As DNA, the CDR3 is TGTGCCAGCAGCTCCCGGACAGGGGGCTCCTACGAGCAGTACTTC. Translated: CASSSRTGGSYEQYF.

The table lists this clonotype with many counts. The genes are TRBV6-2 or TRBV6-3 and TRBJ2-4, with TRBD2 matching 10 bases. Germline CDR1 reads MNHEY; CDR2 reads SVGEGT. Trimming cost V 2 bases and J 0 bases; bases outside gene matches: 7. The length of the CDR3 is 18 residues. CDR3 coding DNA: TGTGCCAGCAGTTACGTGGTAGCGGGAGGCCAAGCCAAAAACATTCAGTACTTC. Its protein is CASSYVVAGGQAKNIQYF.

There are many counts of this clonotype. The chain couples TRBV20-1 to TRBJ2-7; D is possibly TRBD2 (5 bases). The CDR3 is made up of 15 amino acids. V lost 3 bases, J lost 3 bases, and 18 bases lay in between. Germline CDR1 DFQATT, CDR2 SNEGSKA (reference sequence). In nucleotides, the CDR3 is TGCAGTGCTAGTAATCCGGCTAGCCAACTCTACGAGCAGTACTTC. Its protein product is CSASNPASQLYEQYF.

There are many counts of this clonotype. The chain combines TRBV5-1 with TRBJ2-5, with 7 bases matching TRBD2. Germline V gene data show CDR1 as SGHRS and CDR2 as YFSETQ. With 7 bases clipped from V and 4 bases from J, the junction kept 13 bases outside the gene matches. This CDR3 has 15 residues. Written as DNA, the CDR3 is TGCGCCAGCTCGGAAAGACTAGCATCGTTAGAGACCCAGTACTTC. It is translated as CASSERLASLETQYF.

This clonotype was recorded at least ten times. The V call is TRBV7-2, the J call TRBJ2-7, with a weak D call TRBD2 (5 bases). The CDR3 runs to 15 residues. CDR1 is SGHTA and CDR2 is FQGNSA in the germline V gene. Trimming removed 1 base at V and 12 bases at J, with 22 bases between. The CDR3 DNA reads TGTGCCAGCAGCTTAGGGCGGCTAGCCGTCCCCGGGGTGTACTTC. It translates to CASSLGRLAVPGVYF.

This clonotype was counted many times. The rearrangement joins TRBV12-3 or TRBV12-4 to TRBJ1-2; D ambiguous. The ends were cut back, 8 bases at V and 2 bases at J, with 12 bases in the middle. This CDR3 has 13 amino acids. The CDR3 spells CASVESANYGYTF. The CDR3 bases are TGTGCCAGCGTTGAGTCAGCGAACTATGGCTACACCTTC.

Ten or more counts support this clonotype. CDR3 amino acids: CSAETRGQSYEQYF. The CDR3 DNA sequence: TGCAGCGCCGAAACCAGGGGGCAAAGCTACGAGCAGTACTTC. The rearrangement links TRBV29-1 to TRBJ2-7, with TRBD1 identical over 8 bases. The CDR3 is made up of 14 amino acids. V dropped 7 bases and J dropped 3; count of bases not matched to a gene: 11. CDR1 and CDR2 (germline): SQVTM, ANQGSEA.

This clonotype was seen many times. CDR3 region: CASSLALRTGEAFF. The CDR3 DNA reads TGTGCCAGCAGTTTAGCTCTGCGGACTGGAGAAGCTTTCTTT. The V gene is TRBV12-3 or TRBV12-4, the J gene TRBJ1-1, with no clear D. Trimming removed 0 bases at V and 8 bases at J, with 13 bases between. CDR3 size: 14 residues.

This clonotype was seen repeatedly, ten times or more. This rearrangement joins TRBV29-1 to TRBJ2-1; no clear D. Germline V lookup: CDR1 SQVTM, CDR2 ANQGSEA. CDR3 length equals 11 residues. V lost 1 base to trimming and J lost 6 bases, with 4 bases between them. The CDR3 DNA reads TGCAGCGTTGAAGCCGCCAATGAGCAGTTCTTC. As protein: CSVEAANEQFF.

In this sample, this clonotype turned up many times. The J gene is TRBJ2-1, the V gene TRBV5-6; 7 nucleotides line up with TRBD2. With V trimmed by 0 bases and J by 15 bases, 9 bases remained unmatched. Germline CDR1 reads SGHDT; CDR2 reads YYEEEE. This CDR3 has 13 amino acids. This CDR3 reads CASSLDWGGSMFF. As DNA, the CDR3 is TGTGCCAGCAGCTTGGATTGGGGCGGGAGCATGTTCTTC.